This entry describes one TCR beta chain. Its matching antigen is unknown. The CDR3 extends over 15 amino acids. After removal of 2 bases from V and 3 bases from J, the junction contained 3 bases not matched to a gene. Germline V gene data show CDR1 as MNHEY and CDR2 as SMNVEV (reference sequence). The PCR used 60 Vbeta and 13 Jbeta primers. Original data processing: A later analysis counted 65 million to 95 million unique TCR beta chains, around 11 million shared. The data were produced by immunoSEQ multiplex PCR, yet TCRdb's version contains in-frame clones alone and is incomplete. V and J calls and clone size are copied from that table; D and trimming were computed from the DNA. This repertoire shows about 68,000 clones, roughly 77% found once; its top ten account for 5% to 8.5%. The data derive from a study of cytomegalovirus exposure and HLA in healthy donors. The study's findings and limits: Researchers left out some V segments, among them TRBV6-2 and TRBV6-3, as indistinguishable. Earlier analysis looked at TCR beta V segments, and most were productive about 90% or about 30% of the time.

This TCR was recovered from a human donor in good health. The chain employs TRBV27 and TRBJ2-7; 11 positions match TRBD2. Specimen: PBMCs. The CDR3 loop is CASSLLAGGNYEQYF. CDR3 DNA sequence: TGTGCCAGCAGTTTACTAGCGGGGGGAAACTACGAGCAGTACTTC.